The 22 T cell receptor beta chains below come from one sample, sequenced in a study of blood T cell repertoires in COVID-19 (dated by TCRdb to the early 2020s). Library prep was done by the immunoSEQ multiplex PCR assay. Not all clones reach the TCRdb copy of this immuneACCESS table, which keeps in-frame sequences only. Checked studies attribute under half of the gap to unresolved V genes and leave the rest unexplained. Within this sample are roughly 140,000 clones, with around 85% of them counted one time only. The top ten hold roughly 3% of the sample. What was sequenced was peripheral blood. The receptors were sampled from a man in his 70s with acute or convalescent COVID-19.

The chain combines TRBV5-4 with TRBJ2-5, with 10 bases that match TRBD2. V was clipped by 3 bases and J by 1 base; unmatched bases: 6. Germline values: CDR1 SGHNT, CDR2 YYREEE (reference sequence). The CDR3 runs 16 residues. This chain's CDR3 is CASSSLAGGSQETQYF. The CDR3 DNA is TGTGCCAGCAGCTCATTAGCGGGAGGCTCCCAAGAGACCCAGTACTTC.

The V and J genes are TRBV3-1 (or the pseudogene TRBV3-2) and TRBJ2-5, with TRBD2 as a possible D gene (5 bases). Trimming shortened V by 1 base and J by 5 bases, and 14 bases separated the two germline ends. CDR3 size: 15 residues. Germline CDR1 and CDR2: LGHDT and YNNKEL (reference sequence). This CDR3 reads CASSQVKGSFETQYF. DNA of the CDR3: TGTGCCAGCAGCCAAGTGAAAGGGAGTTTCGAGACCCAGTACTTC.

The V and J genes are TRBV7-8 and TRBJ2-2; tentatively, D is TRBD1 (6 bases). V was pared by 3 bases and J by 3 bases, with 11 bases between. The CDR3 contains 15 residues. Germline CDR1 is SGHVS and CDR2 is FQNEAQ. CDR3 loop: CASSFNRVDTGELFF. The CDR3 DNA reads as TGTGCCAGCAGCTTCAACAGGGTGGACACCGGGGAGCTGTTTTTT. The variable domain in full, completed from reference TRBV7-8 and TRBJ2-2, reads GAGVSQSPRYKVAKRGQDVALRCDPISGHVSLFWYQQALGQGPEFLTYFQNEAQLDKSGLPSDRFFAERPEGSVSTLKIQRTQQEDSAVYLCASSFNRVDTGELFFGEGSRLTVL.

The chain couples TRBV20-1 to TRBJ1-2; 8 bases agree with TRBD1. V shed 5 bases, J shed 8 bases, and the junction held 4 bases outside the gene matches. Looked up from germline, CDR1 is DFQATT and CDR2 is SNEGSKA (reference sequence). The CDR3 length is 11 residues. In nucleotides, the CDR3 is TGCAGTGCTCAGGGGGCGGGAGGCTACACCTTC. Amino acid sequence: CSAQGAGGYTF.

The chain is built from TRBV27 and TRBJ2-1, with D perhaps matching TRBD1 (6 bases). V was clipped by 1 base and J by 10 bases, with 11 bases between them. The CDR3 sequence is 13 residues long. The germline V gene encodes CDR1 MNHEY and CDR2 SMNVEV (reference sequence). The CDR3 DNA is TGTGCCAGCAGTTTATTACAGGGTCGCGAGCAGTTCTTC. Encoded protein: CASSLLQGREQFF.

This rearrangement joins TRBV29-1 to TRBJ1-1, with D possibly TRBD1 on 6 matching bases. The CDR3 is 13 amino acids. Germline CDR1 reads SQVTM; CDR2 reads ANQGSEA. V gave up 5 bases and J gave up 5 bases, with 15 bases separating them. The CDR3 loop reads CSVWGGTSTEAFF. As DNA, the CDR3 is TGCAGCGTTTGGGGGGGGACATCGACTGAAGCTTTCTTT.

The J gene is TRBJ2-1, the V gene TRBV5-4, with 10 positions matching TRBD2. The CDR3 length is 14 residues. The V gene end was trimmed by 4 bases and the J gene end by 8 bases; junction bases not matched to a gene: 6. Germline V gene data show CDR1 as SGHNT and CDR2 as YYREEE (reference sequence). The CDR3 bases are TGTGCCAGCAGCATTCTAGCGGGAGTGGATGAGCAGTTCTTC. The encoded protein is CASSILAGVDEQFF.

This chain uses TRBV27 with TRBJ1-6, with 7 bases fitting TRBD1. The CDR3 sequence is 17 residues long. CDR1 is MNHEY, CDR2 SMNVEV, per germline (reference sequence). Unmatched junction bases numbered 15, after V lost 6 bases and J lost 7 bases. The CDR3 region is CASSLLQQGTKNSPLHF. The CDR3 DNA is TGTGCCAGCAGCCTACTCCAACAGGGGACGAAGAATTCACCCCTCCACTTT.

The rearrangement links TRBV7-9 to TRBJ2-5, with 7 bases identical to TRBD1. The CDR3 length is 15 residues. CDR1 is SEHNR, CDR2 FQNEAQ, per germline (reference sequence). The ends lost 1 base at V and 4 bases at J; junction bases unmatched: 6. CDR3 coding DNA: TGTGCCAGCAGCTTAGGACAGGGAATGCGAGAGACCCAGTACTTC. Translated, it gives CASSLGQGMRETQYF.

The table lists this clone with a count of one. The chain employs TRBV28 and TRBJ2-3; TRBD1 might be the D (8 bases). Germline V gene lookup returns CDR1 MDHEN and CDR2 SYDVKM. The CDR3 covers 17 residues. Trimming pared 6 bases from V and 8 bases from J, leaving 27 bases between. The CDR3 region has the DNA TGTGCCAGCAGCCCCCCGTCAGGGGGCGGGGGACGGGGTACGCAGTATTTT. As protein: CASSPPSGGGGRGTQYF.

The chain links TRBV5-1 to TRBJ2-5; D perhaps matches TRBD1 (5 bases). This CDR3 is 14 amino acids long. The V end lost 4 bases, the J end lost 2 bases, and 12 bases lay between the germline ends. CDR1 and CDR2 (germline): SGHRS, YFSETQ. The CDR3 here is CASSLDTLQETQYF. The CDR3 bases are TGCGCCAGCAGCCTGGACACCCTGCAAGAGACCCAGTACTTC.

This sequence joins TRBV5-1 and TRBJ1-5; 7 bases agree with TRBD1. J lost 6 bases, V lost 3 bases, and 6 bases had no gene match. CDR1 SGHRS and CDR2 YFSETQ come from the germline V gene. The CDR3 sequence is 14 residues long. This chain's CDR3 is CASSSTTGAQPQHF. DNA of the CDR3: TGCGCCAGCAGCTCGACCACAGGGGCTCAGCCCCAGCATTTT.

V gene TRBV19 combines with J gene TRBJ1-1; D may be TRBD1 (5 bases). The V and J ends lost 1 base and 6 bases respectively, with 12 bases between them. Germline loops: CDR1 LNHDA, CDR2 SQIVND (reference sequence). The CDR3 extends over 14 amino acids. CDR3 bases: TGTGCCAGTAGTATAGCTTTGGGGGGAGCTGAAGCTTTCTTT. Protein: CASSIALGGAEAFF.

The chain uses TRBV7-2 and TRBJ2-2; TRBD2 is a possible D gene (6 bases). With 1 base removed from V and 4 bases from J, the gap between germline ends came to 13 bases. Germline assignment: CDR1 SGHTA and CDR2 FQGNSA. The CDR3 runs to 16 residues. This CDR3 is CASSLGLATATGELFF. The CDR3 coding sequence is TGTGCCAGCAGCTTAGGGCTAGCGACTGCCACCGGGGAGCTGTTTTTT. Full variable domain (outside the CDR3, taken from reference TRBV7-2 and TRBJ2-2): GAGVSQSPSNKVTEKGKDVELRCDPISGHTALYWYRQSLGQGLEFLIYFQGNSAPDKSGLPSDRFSAERTGGSVSTLTIQRTQQEDSAVYLCASSLGLATATGELFFGEGSRLTVL.

The rearrangement links TRBV27 to TRBJ1-4; 7 nucleotides match TRBD1. Germline V gene data show CDR1 as MNHEY and CDR2 as SMNVEV (reference sequence). V trimming: 3 bases; J trimming: 0 bases; junction bases outside the gene matches: 1. The CDR3 runs to 15 residues. The CDR3 DNA sequence: TGTGCCAGCAGTTTGCAGGGGGCAACTAATGAAAAACTGTTTTTT. Translating it yields CASSLQGATNEKLFF.

The V gene is TRBV7-6, the J gene TRBJ2-4, with D possibly being TRBD1 (6 bases). V was pared by 5 bases and J by 5 bases, with 16 bases between. From germline, CDR1 is SGHVS and CDR2 FNYEAQ. There are 15 residues in the CDR3. In nucleotides, the CDR3 is TGTGCCAGCAGCCCGAGGGTAGGGGGTCAAAACATTCAGTACTTC. Protein: CASSPRVGGQNIQYF.

This clone was detected once. The chain combines TRBV3-1 (or the pseudogene TRBV3-2) with TRBJ2-5; 9 bases agree with TRBD1. The germline CDR1 and CDR2 sequences are LGHDT and YNNKEL (reference sequence). CDR3 length: 15 amino acids. V was clipped by 2 bases and J by 3 bases; unmatched bases: 4. CDR3 sequence reads: CASSQTGTGKETQYF. The CDR3, as DNA: TGTGCCAGCAGCCAAACCGGGACAGGGAAAGAGACCCAGTACTTC.

The chain joins TRBV24-1 to TRBJ1-2; TRBD1 matches 8 bases. Germline loops: CDR1 KGHDR, CDR2 SFDVKD. The V and J ends lost 3 bases and 0 bases, in that order; junction bases with no gene match: 5. The CDR3 consists of 16 residues. CDR3 region: CATSDPRTGSNYGYTF. DNA for the CDR3: TGTGCCACCAGTGATCCCCGGACAGGGTCTAACTATGGCTACACCTTC.

This chain connects TRBV4-1 to TRBJ2-5, with 12 bases identical to TRBD2. CDR3 size: 16 residues. CDR1 MGHRA and CDR2 YSYEKL come from the germline V gene. Trimming cost V 5 bases and J 2 bases; bases outside gene matches: 6. This CDR3 reads CASSTGLAGPQETQYF. The CDR3 DNA reads as TGCGCCAGCAGCACAGGACTAGCGGGGCCTCAAGAGACCCAGTACTTC.

The chain uses TRBV6-4 and TRBJ2-1; 12 nucleotides line up with TRBD2. This CDR3 comprises 15 residues. Trimming removed 0 bases from V and 10 bases from J; junction bases left unmatched: 4. CDR1 MRHNA and CDR2 SNTAGT come from the germline V gene. The CDR3 is CASSDSLAGGREQFF. The CDR3 bases are TGTGCCAGCAGTGACTCACTAGCGGGAGGTCGGGAGCAGTTCTTC.

This chain connects TRBV11-2 to TRBJ2-2, with D possibly TRBD2 on 6 matching bases. CDR1 SGHAT and CDR2 FQNNGV come from the germline V gene. The CDR3 is 16 residues long. Deletions cut 1 base from V and 6 bases from J, with 15 bases between. In nucleotides, the CDR3 is TGTGCCAGCAGCTTAGGGGGGGTGAGACGATCCGGGGAGCTGTTTTTT. This translates into CASSLGGVRRSGELFF.

This clone was observed a single time. This chain links TRBV3-1 (or the pseudogene TRBV3-2) with TRBJ2-1; maybe TRBD2 (6 bases). V lost 4 bases to trimming and J lost 0 bases, with 16 bases between them. CDR3 length: 17 residues. Germline CDR1 reads LGHDT; CDR2 reads YNNKEL (reference sequence). As DNA, the CDR3 is TGTGCCAGCAGCCGGATTAGCGGACCTAGCTCCTACAATGAGCAGTTCTTC. Residues: CASSRISGPSSYNEQFF.